This paragraph reports one TCR beta chain. This record belongs to a study of T cells in Graves' hyperthyroidism and ophthalmopathy. The source material, RNA transcripts, was used to amplify TCR beta CDR3 regions. Carried out on the TCR CDR3, a first-round RT-PCR used the HTBI primer set. TCRdb re-called the multiplex PCR reads with MiXCR, one entry per CDR3 protein. The profile shows 550,000 to 600,000 distinct CDR3 sequences, 14% of them singletons. The CDR3 spans 13 residues. V shed 6 bases and J shed 5 bases, with 16 bases lying between them. Per the germline V gene, CDR1 is DFQATT and CDR2 is SNEGSKA (reference sequence). Ophthalmopathy patients all had a Clinical Activity Score of at least 3, a NOSPECS grade of at least 4 and disease under 3 months old.

J is TRBJ1-1 and V is TRBV20-1, with D maybe TRBD1 (6 bases). Sample: blood. This TCR derives from a woman between 18 and 30 years old with Graves' ophthalmopathy. CDR3 in DNA: TGCAGTGCCCCGGACAGTTCCGTAACTGAAGCTTTCTTT. Protein: CSAPDSSVTEAFF.